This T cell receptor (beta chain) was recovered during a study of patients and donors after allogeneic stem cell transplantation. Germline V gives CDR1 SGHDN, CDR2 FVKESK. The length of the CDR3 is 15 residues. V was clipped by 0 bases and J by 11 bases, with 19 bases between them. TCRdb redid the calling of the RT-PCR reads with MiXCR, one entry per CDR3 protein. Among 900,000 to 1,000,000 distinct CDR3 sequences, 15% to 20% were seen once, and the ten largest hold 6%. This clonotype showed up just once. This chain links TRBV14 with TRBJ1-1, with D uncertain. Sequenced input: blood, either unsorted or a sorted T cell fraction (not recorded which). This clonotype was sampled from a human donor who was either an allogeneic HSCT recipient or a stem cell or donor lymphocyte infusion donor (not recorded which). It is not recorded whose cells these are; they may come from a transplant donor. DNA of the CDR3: TGTGCCAGCAGCCAAGATAGAGGCATTCGATATGAGGCTTTCTTT. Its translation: CASSQDRGIRYEAFF.